Included here is one T cell receptor (beta chain) sequence, with context. Its antigen remains unknown. The data were obtained in a study of blood T cells in healthy people across ages. Study-wide results and caveats: Naive and antigen-experienced cells were not separated, limiting conclusive comparison.

Primers used in a second PCR of about 7 to 12 cycles were a sample-barcoded 5' primer and a J-beta primer mix. Using its own MiXCR run on the 5' RACE reads, TCRdb lists one record per CDR3 protein. This repertoire shows over a million distinct CDR3 sequences, roughly 45% found once; its top ten account for 15% to 20%. The germline V gene encodes CDR1 SEHNR and CDR2 FQNEAQ (reference sequence). The V end was cut by 2 bases, the J end by 0 bases, with 8 bases between. The CDR3 contains 14 residues. The V gene is TRBV7-9, the J gene TRBJ2-7; D uncertain. The sequence came from a woman aged 55-70 years in good health. The material sequenced was blood. CDR3 amino acids: CASSLHWNSYEQYF. The CDR3 DNA reads as TGTGCCAGCAGCTTACACTGGAACTCCTACGAGCAGTACTTC.